The T cell receptor (beta chain) under discussion was sequenced for a study of T cells after posttransplantation cyclophosphamide. The CDR3 contains 15 residues. Per germline, CDR1 MGHRA and CDR2 YSYEKL. Trimming removed 1 base at V and 4 bases at J, with 14 bases between. For this clone: Its specificity is unknown.

General study points: Later blood repertoires were often dominated by clones from the donor CD8+ memory compartment. Recipient CMV seropositivity and CMV reactivation strongly tracked TRB clonality. Skin or GI-infiltrating T cells shared few TRB sequences with blood.

Assay: immunoSEQ multiplex PCR; the TCRdb copy retains only in-frame clones and omits some. The top ten clones hold approximately 2.8% of a sample with 50,000 to 55,000 clones, roughly 84% of them seen once. The source is a man under 40 with a blood cancer, CMV-positive, and with a related stem cell donor. The sample was PBMCs. The chain is built from TRBV4-1 and TRBJ2-7; the D gene is possibly TRBD1 (6 bases). CDR3 sequence: CASSQGTAYLYEQYF. CDR3 DNA: TGCGCCAGCAGCCAAGGGACAGCCTATCTTTACGAGCAGTACTTC.